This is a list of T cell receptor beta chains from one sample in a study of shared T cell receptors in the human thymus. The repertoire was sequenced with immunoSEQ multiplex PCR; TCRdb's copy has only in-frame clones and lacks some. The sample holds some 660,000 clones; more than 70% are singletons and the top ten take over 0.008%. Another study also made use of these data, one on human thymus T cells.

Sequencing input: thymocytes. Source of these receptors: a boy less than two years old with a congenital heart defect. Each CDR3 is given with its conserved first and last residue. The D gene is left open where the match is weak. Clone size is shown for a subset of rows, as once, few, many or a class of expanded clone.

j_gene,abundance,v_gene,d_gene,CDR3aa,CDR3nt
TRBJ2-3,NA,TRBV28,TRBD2,CASSLGLAGGPRTDTQYF,TGTGCCAGCAGTTTAGGTCTAGCGGGAGGGCCGAGGACAGATACGCAGTATTTT
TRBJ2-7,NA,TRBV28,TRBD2,CASSLSGSGGSYEQYF,TGTGCCAGCAGCCTCTCGGGGAGCGGGGGGTCCTACGAGCAGTACTTC
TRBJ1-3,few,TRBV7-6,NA,CASSLVRGPSGNTIYF,TGTGCCAGCAGCTTAGTGCGGGGCCCCTCTGGAAACACCATATATTTT
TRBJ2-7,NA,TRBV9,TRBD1,CASSPREGDRVVEQYF,TGTGCCAGCAGCCCCAGGGAGGGGGACAGGGTTGTGGAGCAGTACTTC
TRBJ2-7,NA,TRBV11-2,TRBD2,CASSWTSGGATYEQYF,TGTGCCAGCAGCTGGACTAGCGGGGGGGCTACCTACGAGCAGTACTTC
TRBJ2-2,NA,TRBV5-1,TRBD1,CASSYTYKDRLTGELFF,TGCGCCAGCAGCTATACTTACAAGGACAGGCTTACCGGGGAGCTGTTTTTT
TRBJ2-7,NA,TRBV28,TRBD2,CASSPGLASYEQYF,TGTGCCAGCAGTCCGGGACTAGCGTCCTACGAGCAGTACTTC
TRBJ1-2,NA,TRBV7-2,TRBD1,CASSSYRGLDYGYTF,TGTGCCAGCAGTTCTTACAGGGGGCTGGACTATGGCTACACCTTC
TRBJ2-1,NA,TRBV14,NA,CASSQGPSELDNEQFF,TGTGCCAGCAGCCAAGGCCCCTCGGAGCTGGACAATGAGCAGTTCTTC
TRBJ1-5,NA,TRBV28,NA,CASSLSFADSNQPQHF,TGTGCCAGCAGTTTATCGTTTGCGGATAGCAATCAGCCCCAGCATTTT
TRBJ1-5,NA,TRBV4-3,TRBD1,CASSKRQGAKPQHF,TGCGCCAGCAGCAAGCGACAGGGGGCCAAGCCCCAGCATTTT
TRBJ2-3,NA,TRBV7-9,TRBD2,CASSAPGLAGAPDTQYF,TGTGCCAGCAGCGCGCCGGGACTAGCGGGAGCCCCAGATACGCAGTATTTT
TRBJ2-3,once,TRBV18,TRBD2,CASSHGTSWVDTQYF,TGTGCCAGCTCACACGGGACTAGCTGGGTAGATACGCAGTATTTT
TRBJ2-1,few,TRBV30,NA,CAWSGERAPSSYNEQFF,TGTGCCTGGAGTGGAGAGAGGGCACCAAGCTCCTACAATGAGCAGTTCTTC
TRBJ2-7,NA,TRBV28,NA,CASSLKQVSYEQYF,TGTGCCAGCAGTTTAAAGCAGGTCTCCTACGAGCAGTACTTC
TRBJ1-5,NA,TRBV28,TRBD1,CASSFGDRGNQPQHF,TGTGCCAGCAGTTTTGGGGACAGGGGCAATCAGCCCCAGCATTTT
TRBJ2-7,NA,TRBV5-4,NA,CASSFVIGTHLDSYEQYF,TGTGCCAGCAGCTTTGTTATCGGGACTCACTTGGACTCCTACGAGCAGTACTTC
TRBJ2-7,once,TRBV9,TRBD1,CASSVGDSSYEQYF,TGTGCCAGCAGCGTAGGGGACAGTTCCTACGAGCAGTACTTC
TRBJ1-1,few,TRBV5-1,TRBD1,CASSLGTGSTEAFF,TGCGCCAGCAGCTTAGGGACAGGGTCAACTGAAGCTTTCTTT
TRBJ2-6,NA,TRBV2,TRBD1,CAVPQGWGANVLTF,TGTGCCGTACCACAGGGGTGGGGGGCCAACGTCCTGACTTTC
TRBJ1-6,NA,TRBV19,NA,CASTRGQLNSPLHF,TGTGCCAGTACCAGGGGACAATTAAATTCACCCCTCCACTTT
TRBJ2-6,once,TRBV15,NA,CATSRAKGTGANVLTF,TGTGCCACCAGCAGAGCGAAGGGGACAGGGGCCAACGTCCTGACTTTC
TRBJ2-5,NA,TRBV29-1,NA,CSVDDTGSRQETQYF,TGCAGCGTAGATGATACAGGGTCGAGACAAGAGACCCAGTACTTC
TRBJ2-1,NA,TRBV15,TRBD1,CATSRIYRDRGHDEQFF,TGTGCCACCAGCAGGATATACCGGGACAGGGGGCACGATGAGCAGTTCTTC
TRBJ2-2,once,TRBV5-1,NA,CASSGGVGGTGELFF,TGCGCCAGCAGCGGAGGGGTTGGGGGAACCGGGGAGCTGTTTTTT
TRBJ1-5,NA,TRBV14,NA,CASSQNDSSNQPQHF,TGTGCCAGCAGCCAGAACGATAGTAGCAATCAGCCCCAGCATTTT
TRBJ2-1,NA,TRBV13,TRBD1,CASSADRFYNEQFF,TGTGCCAGCAGCGCGGACAGGTTCTACAATGAGCAGTTCTTC
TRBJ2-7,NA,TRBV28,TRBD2,CASSHTKGLDYEQYF,TGTGCCAGCAGCCACACCAAGGGACTAGACTACGAGCAGTACTTC